This T cell receptor (beta chain) was captured in a study of blood T cell repertoires in COVID-19. Looking at the study overall: The origin of the acute and convalescent COVID-19 samples was the United States, Italy and Spain.

Original handling: Reference gene primer amplification in the assay estimated nucleated cell counts. Produced via immunoSEQ multiplex PCR; TCRdb's table is partial and in-frame only. The V and J calls and clone size come from that table; D and trimming were worked out from the DNA. The sample includes 200,000 or so clones, roughly 90% of them seen just once. J gave up 4 bases and V 0 bases, and 6 bases lay outside the gene matches. The CDR3 spans 17 residues. Germline CDR1 is SGHTA and CDR2 is FQGTGA. This clonotype was obtained from a man between 60 and 75 years old who had recovered from COVID-19. Sequencing was done on a sample of peripheral blood. This rearrangement joins TRBV7-3 to TRBJ2-3, with 11 bases matching TRBD2. The CDR3 sequence is CASSLTSSGRWADTQYF. The CDR3 DNA reads as TGTGCCAGCAGCTTAACGTCTAGCGGGAGGTGGGCAGATACGCAGTATTTT.